These T cell receptor beta chains were read from a single sample in a study of shared clonotypes between healthy human individuals. Assay used: immunoSEQ multiplex PCR; TCRdb lists only in-frame clones, some missing. This repertoire shows roughly 500,000 clones, around 75% found once; its top ten account for 13%. Source material: PBMCs. The receptors shown here come from a woman aged 35 to 49 in good health. Some clones in this sample may be carry-over from other donors' samples. Each CDR3 is given with its conserved first and last residue. Each record gives: clone size, J gene, V gene, D gene, CDR3 protein, CDR3 DNA. A D gene is named only where the DNA matches it firmly. The size of a clone is reported for some rows only, either as once, few or many, or as a class for expanded clones.

size: .
J: TRBJ2-2
V: TRBV30
D: .
CDR3: CAWSVGRDTGELFF
DNA: TGTGCCTGGAGTGTGGGTAGGGACACCGGGGAGCTGTTTTTT

size: .
J: TRBJ2-2
V: TRBV4-1
D: .
CDR3: CASSHYRGGGWNTGELFF
DNA: TGCGCCAGCAGCCATTACAGAGGGGGTGGATGGAACACCGGGGAGCTGTTTTTT

size: .
J: TRBJ2-7
V: TRBV19
D: .
CDR3: CASSPGTVAYEQYF
DNA: TGTGCCAGTAGTCCCGGGACTGTAGCCTACGAGCAGTACTTC

size: .
J: TRBJ2-5
V: TRBV7-9
D: .
CDR3: CASSPKDRFQETQYF
DNA: TGTGCCAGCAGCCCCAAGGACAGATTCCAAGAGACCCAGTACTTC

size: .
J: TRBJ1-2
V: TRBV7-2
D: .
CDR3: CASSSREGGYTF
DNA: TGTGCCAGCAGCAGCCGGGAAGGTGGCTACACCTTC

size: .
J: TRBJ1-1
V: TRBV28
D: .
CDR3: CASSLTRENTEAFF
DNA: TGTGCCAGCAGTTTAACAAGGGAAAACACTGAAGCTTTCTTT

size: .
J: TRBJ2-7
V: TRBV18
D: TRBD2
CDR3: CASSPGLAGAYEQYF
DNA: TGTGCCAGCTCACCGGGGCTAGCGGGAGCCTACGAGCAGTACTTC

size: .
J: TRBJ1-1
V: TRBV11-2
D: .
CDR3: CASSPMVGNTEAFF
DNA: TGTGCCAGCAGCCCGATGGTGGGGAACACTGAAGCTTTCTTT

size: .
J: TRBJ2-5
V: TRBV13
D: TRBD1
CDR3: CASSSNPGRGYQETQYF
DNA: TGTGCCAGCAGCTCCAACCCGGGCAGGGGGTACCAAGAGACCCAGTACTTC

size: .
J: TRBJ1-5
V: TRBV4-3
D: .
CDR3: CASSQDVGNQPQHF
DNA: TGCGCCAGCAGCCAAGACGTGGGAAATCAGCCCCAGCATTTT

size: .
J: TRBJ2-7
V: TRBV6-1
D: .
CDR3: CASSAGVGEQYF
DNA: TGTGCCAGCAGTGCTGGGGTAGGCGAGCAGTACTTC

size: .
J: TRBJ2-7
V: TRBV25-1
D: TRBD1
CDR3: CASRGTGASYEQYF
DNA: TGTGCCAGCAGAGGGACAGGGGCCTCCTACGAGCAGTACTTC

size: .
J: TRBJ2-7
V: TRBV5-8
D: TRBD1
CDR3: CASSKGQGVNEQYF
DNA: TGTGCCAGCAGCAAGGGACAGGGTGTCAACGAGCAGTACTTC

size: .
J: TRBJ2-1
V: TRBV11-2
D: .
CDR3: CASSFDGMGHNEQFF
DNA: TGTGCCAGCAGCTTCGACGGGATGGGCCACAATGAGCAGTTCTTC

size: .
J: TRBJ2-4
V: TRBV28
D: .
CDR3: CASSFYTGYKNIQYF
DNA: TGTGCCAGCAGTTTTTATACTGGGTACAAAAACATTCAGTACTTC

size: many
J: TRBJ1-1
V: TRBV27
D: .
CDR3: CASSLALPSESRAFF
DNA: TGTGCCAGCAGTCTAGCCCTCCCTTCAGAGTCAAGAGCTTTCTTT

size: .
J: TRBJ1-1
V: TRBV25-1
D: .
CDR3: CASSAGQGTEAFF
DNA: TGTGCCAGCAGCGCAGGGCAGGGGACTGAAGCTTTCTTT

size: .
J: TRBJ1-3
V: TRBV5-4
D: .
CDR3: CASSSLGMSSGNTIYF
DNA: TGTGCCAGCAGCTCCCTGGGGATGAGCTCTGGAAACACCATATATTTT

size: .
J: TRBJ1-1
V: TRBV18
D: .
CDR3: CASSISLRTEAFF
DNA: TGTGCCAGCTCAATTTCTTTGCGGACTGAAGCTTTCTTT

size: .
J: TRBJ2-7
V: TRBV28
D: .
CDR3: CASSLSGGGGGEQYF
DNA: TGTGCCAGCAGTTTATCCGGCGGAGGAGGAGGCGAGCAGTACTTC

size: .
J: TRBJ1-1
V: TRBV10-3
D: .
CDR3: CAISGSGTTEAFF
DNA: TGTGCCATCAGTGGGTCAGGGACCACTGAAGCTTTCTTT

size: few
J: TRBJ2-5
V: TRBV6-5
D: .
CDR3: CASRQSPGQETQYF
DNA: TGTGCCAGCAGACAGAGTCCGGGCCAAGAGACCCAGTACTTC

size: .
J: TRBJ2-2
V: TRBV27
D: TRBD2
CDR3: CASGLAGDTGELFF
DNA: TGTGCCAGCGGGCTAGCGGGAGACACCGGGGAGCTGTTTTTT

size: once
J: TRBJ2-1
V: TRBV5-1
D: TRBD2
CDR3: CASSLGGLAGVTNEQFF
DNA: TGCGCCAGCAGCTTGGGGGGACTAGCGGGAGTAACGAATGAGCAGTTCTTC

size: .
J: TRBJ2-3
V: TRBV7-2
D: TRBD2
CDR3: CASSLGFLAGAGADTQYF
DNA: TGTGCCAGCAGCTTAGGATTCCTAGCGGGAGCTGGGGCAGATACGCAGTATTTT

size: .
J: TRBJ2-7
V: TRBV5-4
D: TRBD2
CDR3: CASSLGLAGGYEQYF
DNA: TGTGCCAGCAGCTTGGGTCTAGCGGGGGGATACGAGCAGTACTTC

size: .
J: TRBJ1-2
V: TRBV7-8
D: TRBD1
CDR3: CASSGGTGGRYGYTF
DNA: TGTGCCAGCAGCGGGGGGACAGGGGGCCGGTATGGCTACACCTTC

size: .
J: TRBJ2-1
V: TRBV5-1
D: .
CDR3: CASSFSGASGGERFF
DNA: TGCGCCAGCAGCTTTAGCGGAGCCTCCGGCGGTGAGCGGTTCTTC

size: .
J: TRBJ2-5
V: TRBV7-8
D: .
CDR3: CASTKTSKETQYF
DNA: TGTGCCAGCACTAAAACCTCCAAGGAGACCCAGTACTTC

size: .
J: TRBJ2-7
V: TRBV27
D: TRBD2
CDR3: CASSPLAGPHEQYF
DNA: TGTGCCAGCAGCCCGCTAGCGGGCCCACACGAGCAGTACTTC

size: .
J: TRBJ2-5
V: TRBV18
D: TRBD1
CDR3: CASSPDRERQETQYF
DNA: TGTGCCAGCTCACCGGACAGGGAACGGCAAGAGACCCAGTACTTC

size: few
J: TRBJ1-1
V: TRBV5-1
D: .
CDR3: CASSLAGQEAFF
DNA: TGCGCCAGCAGCTTGGCCGGTCAGGAAGCTTTCTTT

size: few
J: TRBJ2-7
V: TRBV4-2
D: .
CDR3: CASSQDGQLTREQYF
DNA: TGTGCCAGCAGCCAAGACGGACAGTTAACTCGCGAGCAGTACTTC

size: few
J: TRBJ2-1
V: TRBV15
D: .
CDR3: CATSIQATEQFF
DNA: TGTGCCACCAGCATACAAGCGACAGAGCAGTTCTTC

size: .
J: TRBJ2-1
V: TRBV2
D: TRBD1
CDR3: CASRGGTGTYNEQFF
DNA: TGTGCCAGCAGGGGCGGGACAGGTACCTACAATGAGCAGTTCTTC

size: .
J: TRBJ2-1
V: TRBV18
D: TRBD2
CDR3: CASSLPGISGRAVYNEQFF
DNA: TGTGCCAGCTCACTTCCAGGGATTAGCGGGAGGGCTGTTTACAATGAGCAGTTCTTC